This TCR beta chain was identified in a study of CD8 T cells in ankylosing spondylitis. There are 16 residues in the CDR3. Losses at the gene ends were 4 bases for V and 4 bases for J; bases not matched to a gene: 11. CDR1 and CDR2 (germline): SEHNR, FQNEAQ (reference sequence). TCRdb re-derived calls from the 5' RACE reads in MiXCR, one entry per CDR3 protein. The table includes 100,000 to 150,000 distinct CDR3 sequences, about a tenth detected once. The TCR comes from a male donor with ankylosing spondylitis or in good health (not recorded which). The gene calls are TRBV7-9 and TRBJ2-7; 9 bases align to TRBD2. Sequenced: blood, either unsorted or a sorted T cell fraction (not recorded which). CDR3 coding DNA: TGTGCCAGCAGCTCGGGGGCGGGAGGGCCTGGTTACGAGCAGTACTTC. Protein: CASSSGAGGPGYEQYF.